These 20 T cell receptor beta chains originate from one sample sequenced in a study of neoadjuvant anti-PD-1 for oral cavity cancer. The data were produced by immunoSEQ multiplex PCR, yet TCRdb's version contains in-frame clones alone and is incomplete. The sample includes 7,500 or so clones, about 53% of them seen just once. The sequenced sample was tumor tissue, obtained before nivolumab (anti-PD-1) treatment. The receptors originated from a person between 35 and 79 years old with oral cavity squamous cell carcinoma.

The chain joins TRBV5-1 to TRBJ2-1; 10 bases map to TRBD2. The CDR3 has 16 residues. V shed 4 bases, J shed 3 bases, and the junction held 7 bases outside the gene matches. The germline gives CDR1 SGHRS, CDR2 YFSETQ. The CDR3 DNA is TGCGCCAGCAGCCCCGAAGCGGGAGGGCGCTACAATGAGCAGTTCTTC. Translated: CASSPEAGGRYNEQFF.

This chain links TRBV5-1 with TRBJ2-1; 7 bases match TRBD1. J was trimmed by 4 bases and V by 2 bases; bases with no gene match: 15. There are 18 residues in the CDR3. Germline V gene lookup returns CDR1 SGHRS and CDR2 YFSETQ. The CDR3 region is CASSFLVIQGSFYNEQFF. The DNA for the CDR3 is TGCGCCAGCAGCTTTCTCGTCATACAGGGGTCTTTTTACAATGAGCAGTTCTTC.

The chain is built from TRBV28 and TRBJ1-1, with D hard to call. Between the trimmed V and J ends, which lost 3 bases and 11 bases, there was a span of 28 bases. The CDR3 extends over 17 amino acids. Germline V lookup: CDR1 MDHEN, CDR2 SYDVKM. The CDR3, as DNA: TGTGCCAGCAGTTTGATCCCTCAGAACGGACGAATTCGGGTGGCTTTCTTT. Protein sequence: CASSLIPQNGRIRVAFF.

This chain connects TRBV11-1 to TRBJ1-1; D is possibly TRBD1 (6 bases). CDR1 SGHAT and CDR2 FQDESV come from the germline V gene (reference sequence). This CDR3 is 15 amino acids long. The ends were cut back, 4 bases at V and 0 bases at J, with 12 bases in the middle. As DNA, the CDR3 is TGTGCCAGCAGCTATCAGGGGCGAATGAACACTGAAGCTTTCTTT. Its protein is CASSYQGRMNTEAFF.

The chain employs TRBV27 and TRBJ2-7; 12 bases map to TRBD2. J was trimmed by 2 bases and V by 2 bases; bases with no gene match: 13. This CDR3 contains 19 residues. Germline lookup yields CDR1 MNHEY and CDR2 SMNVEV (reference sequence). The chain's CDR3 is CASSLGGSASGRAPYEQYF. CDR3 coding DNA: TGTGCCAGCAGTTTAGGAGGGTCGGCTAGCGGGAGGGCCCCCTACGAGCAGTACTTC.

V is TRBV9 and J is TRBJ1-2; D call uncertain. The CDR3 contains 13 residues. Germline values: CDR1 SGDLS, CDR2 YYNGEE. Trimming took off 0 bases at V and 2 bases at J, with 5 bases between the two ends. This CDR3 reads CASSVDPNYGYTF. For the CDR3, the DNA is TGTGCCAGCAGCGTAGATCCCAACTATGGCTACACCTTC. Supplemented by reference TRBV9 and TRBJ1-2, the full variable domain reads DSGVTQTPKHLITATGQRVTLRCSPRSGDLSVYWYQQSLDQGLQFLIQYYNGEERAKGNILERFSAQQFPDLHSELNLSSLELGDSALYFCASSVDPNYGYTFGSGTRLTVV.

CDR3 amino acids: CASSLSGNYGYTF. CDR3 DNA sequence: TGTGCCAGCAGCTTGTCCGGGAACTATGGCTACACCTTC. The chain employs TRBV11-2 and TRBJ1-2; D gene uncertain. From germline, CDR1 is SGHAT and CDR2 FQNNGV. This CDR3 contains 13 residues. The V gene lost 3 bases and the J gene lost 2 bases, with 7 bases spanning the gap. Variable domain in full (rest from reference TRBV11-2 and TRBJ1-2): EAGVAQSPRYKIIEKRQSVAFWCNPISGHATLYWYQQILGQGPKLLIQFQNNGVVDDSQLPKDRFSAERLKGVDSTLKIQPAKLEDSAVYLCASSLSGNYGYTFGSGTRLTVV.

The genes are TRBV27 and TRBJ1-2, with a tentative D call TRBD1 (5 bases). This CDR3 comprises 15 residues. Deletions cut 5 bases from V and 5 bases from J, with 18 bases between. Germline values: CDR1 MNHEY, CDR2 SMNVEV (reference sequence). CDR3 DNA: TGTGCCAGCAGTGCCCGGCTCCTGGGGGGTTATGGCTACACCTTC. Amino acid sequence: CASSARLLGGYGYTF.

This clone was observed a few times. The V call is TRBV20-1, the J call TRBJ1-3; D unresolved. Looked up from germline, CDR1 is DFQATT and CDR2 is SNEGSKA (reference sequence). The CDR3 consists of 11 residues. V was pared by 1 base and J by 3 bases, with 1 base between. As DNA, the CDR3 is TGCAGTGCTAGAGTTGGAAACACCATATATTTT. It yields the protein CSARVGNTIYF.

This chain joins TRBV6-6 and TRBJ2-3; 9 nucleotides align to TRBD1. V was pared by 5 bases and J by 4 bases, with 7 bases of the junction left unmatched. Germline values: CDR1 MNHNY, CDR2 SVGAGI (reference sequence). CDR3 length: 15 amino acids. The CDR3, as DNA: TGTGCCAGCAGTCCGGAGGGACAGGGTGCAGATACGCAGTATTTT. Residues: CASSPEGQGADTQYF.

The chain recombines TRBV7-6 with TRBJ2-5, with D maybe TRBD2 (6 bases). CDR3 size: 15 residues. The germline V gene has CDR1 SGHVS and CDR2 FNYEAQ. V was shortened by 1 base and J by 4 bases, with 13 bases between the two germline ends. CDR3 in DNA: TGTGCCAGCAGCTTAGAGAGGCAGGGAGGAGAGACCCAGTACTTC. Translated: CASSLERQGGETQYF.

The chain carries TRBV6-5 and TRBJ1-3; D not certain. The CDR3 loop spans 14 amino acids. The ends were cut back, 7 bases at V and 0 bases at J, with 10 bases in the middle. Germline CDR1 is MNHEY and CDR2 is SVGAGI. The CDR3 nucleotides read TGTGCCAGCAAGGAGGTTTACTCTGGAAACACCATATATTTT. Amino acids: CASKEVYSGNTIYF.

The J gene is TRBJ2-1, the V gene TRBV25-1; the D gene could be TRBD1 or TRBD2 (7 bases each). Germline V gene sequence: CDR1 MGHDK, CDR2 SYGVNS. Trimming took 2 bases from V and 8 from J, leaving 22 bases between them. This CDR3 spans 17 amino acids. The CDR3 nucleotides read TGTGCCAGCAGTGAACGGGGGGACAGCTCGGTAGGCGATGAGCAGTTCTTC. Its translation is CASSERGDSSVGDEQFF.

The J gene is TRBJ1-1, the V gene TRBV6-1; 7 nucleotides line up with TRBD1. With V trimmed by 4 bases and J by 5 bases, 7 bases remained unmatched. The CDR3 sequence is 14 residues long. Germline V lookup: CDR1 MNHNS, CDR2 SASEGT. The CDR3 loop is CASSATGVATEAFF. CDR3 coding DNA: TGTGCCAGCAGTGCTACAGGGGTCGCAACTGAAGCTTTCTTT.

The rearrangement joins TRBV15 to TRBJ2-2; D not certain. V lost 0 bases and J lost 9, with 14 bases in between. The CDR3 length is 15 residues. CDR1 and CDR2 (germline): LNHNV, YYDKDF (reference sequence). CDR3 nucleotide sequence: TGTGCCACCAGCAGAGATTCTGCAGGCCTCCGGGAGCTGTTTTTT. It translates to CATSRDSAGLRELFF. Combining the CDR3 with reference TRBV15 and TRBJ2-2 gives the whole variable domain DAMVIQNPRYQVTQFGKPVTLSCSQTLNHNVMYWYQQKSSQAPKLLFHYYDKDFNNEADTPDNFQSRRPNTSFCFLDIRSPGLGDTAMYLCATSRDSAGLRELFFGEGSRLTVL.

This clone was seen a few times. The V call is TRBV23-1, the J call TRBJ2-7, with a tentative D call TRBD1 (6 bases). TRBV23-1 is an ORF; its function is uncertain. The germline V and J ends were trimmed by 7 bases and 7 bases, with 17 bases remaining between them. The CDR3 covers 13 residues. The CDR3 spells CASTDRPLGEQYF. The CDR3 DNA is TGCGCCAGCACAGACAGGCCCCTGGGGGAGCAGTACTTC.

The chain has TRBV6-5 and TRBJ1-5, with D maybe TRBD1 (5 bases). Germline V CDR1 and CDR2: MNHEY, SVGAGI. The CDR3 contains 15 residues. V shed 6 bases and J shed 1 base, with 13 bases lying between them. CDR3 nucleotide sequence: TGTGCCAGCAGGGGGGGGGAGGAGAGCAATCAGCCCCAGCATTTT. Its protein is CASRGGEESNQPQHF.

The chain uses TRBV6-6 and TRBJ1-5; D ambiguous. The germline V gene encodes CDR1 MNHNY and CDR2 SVGAGI (reference sequence). The CDR3 sequence is 13 residues long. The ends were cut back, 2 bases at V and 7 bases at J, with 9 bases in the middle. The CDR3 reads CASSYVLEQPQHF. Here the CDR3 DNA reads TGTGCCAGCAGTTACGTCCTAGAGCAGCCCCAGCATTTT.

The chain couples TRBV11-2 to TRBJ2-5, with D perhaps given as TRBD1 or TRBD2 (5 bases each). CDR1 is SGHAT, CDR2 FQNNGV, per germline. Between the trimmed V and J ends, which lost 5 bases and 1 base, there was a span of 8 bases. The length of the CDR3 is 13 residues. Written as DNA, the CDR3 is TGTGCCAGCAGCGCCGGGACCCAAGAGACCCAGTACTTC. Its translation is CASSAGTQETQYF. The full variable domain, with the rest looked up from reference TRBV11-2 and TRBJ2-5, is EAGVAQSPRYKIIEKRQSVAFWCNPISGHATLYWYQQILGQGPKLLIQFQNNGVVDDSQLPKDRFSAERLKGVDSTLKIQPAKLEDSAVYLCASSAGTQETQYFGPGTRLLVL.

The chain recombines TRBV10-2 with TRBJ2-3; 8 positions agree with TRBD1. CDR1 and CDR2 from the germline V gene are WSHSY and SAAADI. The CDR3 runs 15 residues. The V segment lost 0 bases and the J segment 2 bases; nucleotides outside the gene matches: 1. Here the CDR3 reads CASSESTGDTDTQYF. CDR3 bases: TGCGCCAGCAGTGAGTCGACAGGGGACACAGATACGCAGTATTTT.